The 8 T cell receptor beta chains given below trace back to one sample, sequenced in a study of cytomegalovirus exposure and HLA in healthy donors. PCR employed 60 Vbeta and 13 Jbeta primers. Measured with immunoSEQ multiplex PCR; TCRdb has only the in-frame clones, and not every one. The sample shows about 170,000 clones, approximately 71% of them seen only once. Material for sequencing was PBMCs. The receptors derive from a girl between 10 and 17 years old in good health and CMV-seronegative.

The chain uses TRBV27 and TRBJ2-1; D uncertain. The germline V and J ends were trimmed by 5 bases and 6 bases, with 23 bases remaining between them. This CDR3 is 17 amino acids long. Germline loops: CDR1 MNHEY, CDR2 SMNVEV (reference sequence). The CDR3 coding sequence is TGTGCCAGCAGTCCCTTCCTGGTCCTCACAGTTTCCAATGAGCAGTTCTTC. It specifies CASSPFLVLTVSNEQFF.

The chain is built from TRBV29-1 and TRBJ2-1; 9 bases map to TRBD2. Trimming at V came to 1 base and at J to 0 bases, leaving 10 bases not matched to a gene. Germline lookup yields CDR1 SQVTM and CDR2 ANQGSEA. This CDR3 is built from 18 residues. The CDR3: CSVEGLSWRGGSYNEQFF. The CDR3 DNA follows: TGCAGCGTTGAAGGCCTCTCATGGCGGGGGGGCTCCTACAATGAGCAGTTCTTC.

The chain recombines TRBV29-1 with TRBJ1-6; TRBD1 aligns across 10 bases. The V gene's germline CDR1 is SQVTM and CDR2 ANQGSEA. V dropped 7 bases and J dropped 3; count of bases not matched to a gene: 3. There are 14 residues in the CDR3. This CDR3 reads CSAGTGDYNSPLHF. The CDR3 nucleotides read TGCAGCGCTGGGACAGGGGACTATAATTCACCCCTCCACTTT.

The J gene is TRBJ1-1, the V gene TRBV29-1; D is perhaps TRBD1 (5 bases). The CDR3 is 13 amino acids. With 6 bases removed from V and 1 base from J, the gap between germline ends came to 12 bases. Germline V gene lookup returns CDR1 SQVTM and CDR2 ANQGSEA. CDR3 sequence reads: CSVEQGQNTEAFF. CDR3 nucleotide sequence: TGCAGCGTCGAGCAGGGCCAGAACACTGAAGCTTTCTTT. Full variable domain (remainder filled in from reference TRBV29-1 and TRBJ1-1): SAVISQKPSRDICQRGTSLTIQCQVDSQVTMMFWYRQQPGQSLTLIATANQGSEATYESGFVIDKFPISRPNLTFSTLTVSNMSPEDSSIYLCSVEQGQNTEAFFGQGTRLTVV.

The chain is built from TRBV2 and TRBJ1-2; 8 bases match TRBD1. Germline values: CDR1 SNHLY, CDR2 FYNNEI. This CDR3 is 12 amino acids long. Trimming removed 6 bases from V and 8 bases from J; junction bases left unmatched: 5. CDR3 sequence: CASRATGVGYTF. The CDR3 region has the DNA TGTGCCAGCAGGGCGACAGGGGTGGGCTACACCTTC.

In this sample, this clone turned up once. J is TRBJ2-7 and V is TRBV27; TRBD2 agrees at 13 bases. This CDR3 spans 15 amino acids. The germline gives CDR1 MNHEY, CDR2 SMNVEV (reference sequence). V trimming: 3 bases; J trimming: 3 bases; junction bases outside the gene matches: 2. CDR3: CASSFGLAGDYEQYF. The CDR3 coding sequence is TGTGCCAGCAGTTTCGGACTAGCGGGGGACTACGAGCAGTACTTC.

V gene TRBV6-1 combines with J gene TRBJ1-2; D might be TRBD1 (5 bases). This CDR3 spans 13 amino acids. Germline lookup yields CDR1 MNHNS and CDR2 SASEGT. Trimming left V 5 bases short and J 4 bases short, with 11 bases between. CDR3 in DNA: TGTGCCAGCAGTATCGACAGCACCTATGGCTACACCTTC. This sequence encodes CASSIDSTYGYTF.

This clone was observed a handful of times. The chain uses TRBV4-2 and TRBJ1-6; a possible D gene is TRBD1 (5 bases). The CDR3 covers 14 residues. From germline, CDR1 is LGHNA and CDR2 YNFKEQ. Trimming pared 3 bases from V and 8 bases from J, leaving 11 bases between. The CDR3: CASSHGGGDSPLHF. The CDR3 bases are TGTGCCAGCAGCCATGGTGGGGGGGATTCACCCCTCCACTTT.